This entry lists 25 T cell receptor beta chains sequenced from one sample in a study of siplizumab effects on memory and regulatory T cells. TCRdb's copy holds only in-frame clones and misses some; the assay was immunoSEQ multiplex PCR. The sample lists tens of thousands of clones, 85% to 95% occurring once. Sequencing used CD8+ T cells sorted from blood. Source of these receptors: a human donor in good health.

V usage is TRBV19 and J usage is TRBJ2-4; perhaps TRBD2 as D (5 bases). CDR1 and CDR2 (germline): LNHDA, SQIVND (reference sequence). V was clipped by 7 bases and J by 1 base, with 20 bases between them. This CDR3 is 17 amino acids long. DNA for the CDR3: TGTGCCAGTACGGAGGACCCCCGACTGTGGGCCAAAAACATTCAGTACTTC. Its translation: CASTEDPRLWAKNIQYF.

CDR3 sequence: CASTETSGPLGAQYF. CDR3 DNA: TGTGCCAGCACCGAGACTAGCGGGCCCTTAGGGGCGCAGTATTTT. The chain uses TRBV6-1 and TRBJ2-3; the match to TRBD2 covers 10 bases. V shed 7 bases and J 10 bases; nucleotides not matched to a gene: 14. Germline CDR1 MNHNS, CDR2 SASEGT. The CDR3 length is 15 residues.

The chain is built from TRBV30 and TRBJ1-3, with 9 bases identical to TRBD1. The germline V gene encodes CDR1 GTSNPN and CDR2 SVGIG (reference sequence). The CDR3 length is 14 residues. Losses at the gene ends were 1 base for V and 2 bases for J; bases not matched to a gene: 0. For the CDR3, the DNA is TGTGCCTGGAGTGGGGACAGGGCTGGAAACACCATATATTTT. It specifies CAWSGDRAGNTIYF.

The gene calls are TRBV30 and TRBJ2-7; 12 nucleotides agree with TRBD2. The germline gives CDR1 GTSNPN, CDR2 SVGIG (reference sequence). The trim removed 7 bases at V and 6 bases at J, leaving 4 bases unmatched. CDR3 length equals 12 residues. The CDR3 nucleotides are TGTGCCTTTCTAGCGGGAGGGCGCGAGCAGTACTTC. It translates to CAFLAGGREQYF.

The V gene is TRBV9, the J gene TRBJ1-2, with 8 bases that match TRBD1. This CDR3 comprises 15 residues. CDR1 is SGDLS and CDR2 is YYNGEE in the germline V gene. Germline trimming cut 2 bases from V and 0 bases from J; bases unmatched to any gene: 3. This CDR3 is CASSVGTGANYGYTF. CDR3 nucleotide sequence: TGTGCCAGCAGCGTCGGGACAGGTGCTAACTATGGCTACACCTTC.

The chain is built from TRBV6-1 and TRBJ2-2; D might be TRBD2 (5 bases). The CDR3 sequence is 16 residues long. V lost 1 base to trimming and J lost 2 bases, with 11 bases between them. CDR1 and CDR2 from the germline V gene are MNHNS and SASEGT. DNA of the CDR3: TGTGCCAGCAGTGAAGGGTGGGAGTACAACACCGGGGAGCTGTTTTTT. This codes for CASSEGWEYNTGELFF.

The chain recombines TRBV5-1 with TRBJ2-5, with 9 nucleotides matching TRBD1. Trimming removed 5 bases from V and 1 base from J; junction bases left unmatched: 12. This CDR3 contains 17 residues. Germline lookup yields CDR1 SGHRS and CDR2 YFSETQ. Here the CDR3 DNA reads TGCGCCAGCAGGCCCCGAACAGGGGGCGGAAGCCAAGAGACCCAGTACTTC. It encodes CASRPRTGGGSQETQYF.

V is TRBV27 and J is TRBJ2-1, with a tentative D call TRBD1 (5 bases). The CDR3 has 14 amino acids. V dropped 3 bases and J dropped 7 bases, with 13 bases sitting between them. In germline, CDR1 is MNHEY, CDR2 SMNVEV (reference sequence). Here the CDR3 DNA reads TGTGCCAGCAGTTTCTCCCCTCAGGGTAATGAGCAGTTCTTC. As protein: CASSFSPQGNEQFF.

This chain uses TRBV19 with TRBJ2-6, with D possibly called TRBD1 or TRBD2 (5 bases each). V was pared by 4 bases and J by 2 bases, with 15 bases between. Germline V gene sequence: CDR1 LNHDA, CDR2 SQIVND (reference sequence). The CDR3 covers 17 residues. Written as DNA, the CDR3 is TGTGCCAGTAGTAGTCCCTTGGGGGTCACTGGGGCCAACGTCCTGACTTTC. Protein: CASSSPLGVTGANVLTF.

CDR3 sequence reads: CASSSSILYGYTF. Written as DNA, the CDR3 is TGTGCCAGCAGTTCCAGCATCCTCTATGGCTACACCTTC. The chain links TRBV27 to TRBJ1-2; D is unclear. CDR1 MNHEY and CDR2 SMNVEV come from the germline V gene (reference sequence). The germline V and J ends were trimmed by 4 bases and 4 bases, with 10 bases remaining between them. The CDR3 is 13 amino acids.

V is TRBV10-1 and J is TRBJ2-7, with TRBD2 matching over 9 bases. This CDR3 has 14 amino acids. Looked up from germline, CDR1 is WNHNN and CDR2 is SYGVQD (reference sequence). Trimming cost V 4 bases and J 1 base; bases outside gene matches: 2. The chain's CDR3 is CASSGLAESYEQYF. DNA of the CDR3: TGCGCCAGCAGTGGACTAGCGGAATCCTACGAGCAGTACTTC.

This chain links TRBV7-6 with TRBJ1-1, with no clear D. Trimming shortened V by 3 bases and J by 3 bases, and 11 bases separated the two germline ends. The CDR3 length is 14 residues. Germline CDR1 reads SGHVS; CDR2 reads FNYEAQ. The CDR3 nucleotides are TGTGCCAGCAGCTTGGAGGCCGGGGACACTGAAGCTTTCTTT. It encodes CASSLEAGDTEAFF.

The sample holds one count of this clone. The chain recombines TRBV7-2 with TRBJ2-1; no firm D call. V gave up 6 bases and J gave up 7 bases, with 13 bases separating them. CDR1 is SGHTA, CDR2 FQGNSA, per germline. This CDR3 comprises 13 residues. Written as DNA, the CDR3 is TGTGCCAGCAGTTTTGAGATCCTAAATGAGCAGTTCTTC. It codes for CASSFEILNEQFF.

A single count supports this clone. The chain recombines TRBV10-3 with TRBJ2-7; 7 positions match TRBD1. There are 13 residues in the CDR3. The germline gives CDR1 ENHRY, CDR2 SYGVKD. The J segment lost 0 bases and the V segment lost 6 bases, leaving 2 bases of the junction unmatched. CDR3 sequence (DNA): TGTGCCATCAGGGGGACAGACTCCTACGAGCAGTACTTC. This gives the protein CAIRGTDSYEQYF.

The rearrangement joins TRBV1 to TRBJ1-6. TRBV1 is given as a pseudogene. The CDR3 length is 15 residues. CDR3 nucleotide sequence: TGCACCAGCAGCCAAGCTCCGGGTAATAATTCACCCCTCCACTTT. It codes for CTSSQAPGNNSPLHF.

CDR3 region: CASSLETGSEQYF. CDR3 DNA: TGCGCCAGCAGCTTGGAAACGGGCTCCGAGCAGTACTTC. This chain joins TRBV5-1 and TRBJ2-7; no definite D call. V was trimmed by 0 bases and J by 6 bases, leaving 10 bases between them. This CDR3 contains 13 residues. Germline loops: CDR1 SGHRS, CDR2 YFSETQ.

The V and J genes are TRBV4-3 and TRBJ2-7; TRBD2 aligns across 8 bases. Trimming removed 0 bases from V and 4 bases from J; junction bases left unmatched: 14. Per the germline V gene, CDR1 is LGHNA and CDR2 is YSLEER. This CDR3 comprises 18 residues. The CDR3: CASSQERASAGAPYEQYF. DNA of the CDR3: TGCGCCAGCAGCCAAGAGCGGGCCTCAGCGGGAGCGCCTTACGAGCAGTACTTC.

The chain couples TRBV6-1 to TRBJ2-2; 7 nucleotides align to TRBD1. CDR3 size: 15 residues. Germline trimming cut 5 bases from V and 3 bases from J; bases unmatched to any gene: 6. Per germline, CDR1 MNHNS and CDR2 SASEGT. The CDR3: CASSTYRGDTGELFF. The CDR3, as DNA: TGTGCCAGCAGTACCTACAGGGGCGACACCGGGGAGCTGTTTTTT.

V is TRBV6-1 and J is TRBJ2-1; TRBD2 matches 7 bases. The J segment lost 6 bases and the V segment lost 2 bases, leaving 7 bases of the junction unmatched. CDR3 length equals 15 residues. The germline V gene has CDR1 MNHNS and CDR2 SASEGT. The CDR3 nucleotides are TGTGCCAGCAGTGAACCGACTAGCATCTTCAATGAGCAGTTCTTC. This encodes CASSEPTSIFNEQFF.

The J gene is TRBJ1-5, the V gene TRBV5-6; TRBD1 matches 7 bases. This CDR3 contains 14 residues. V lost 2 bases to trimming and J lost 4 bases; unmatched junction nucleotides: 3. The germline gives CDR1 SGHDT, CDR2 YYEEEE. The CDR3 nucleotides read TGTGCCAGCAGCTTCGAGGGGGCTAATCAGCCCCAGCATTTT. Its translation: CASSFEGANQPQHF. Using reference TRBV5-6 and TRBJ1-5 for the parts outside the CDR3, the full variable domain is DAGVTQSPTHLIKTRGQQVTLRCSPKSGHDTVSWYQQALGQGPQFIFQYYEEEERQRGNFPDRFSGHQFPNYSSELNVNALLLGDSALYLCASSFEGANQPQHFGDGTRLSIL.

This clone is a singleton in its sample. The CDR3, as DNA: TGTGCCAGCAGTGACGGACAGGGGGGGAATGAAAAACTGTTTTTT. Its translation: CASSDGQGGNEKLFF. The chain has TRBV6-4 and TRBJ1-4; TRBD1 aligns across 10 bases. Germline V gene lookup returns CDR1 MRHNA and CDR2 SNTAGT. The CDR3 spans 15 residues. Unmatched junction bases numbered 2, after V lost 2 bases and J lost 5 bases.

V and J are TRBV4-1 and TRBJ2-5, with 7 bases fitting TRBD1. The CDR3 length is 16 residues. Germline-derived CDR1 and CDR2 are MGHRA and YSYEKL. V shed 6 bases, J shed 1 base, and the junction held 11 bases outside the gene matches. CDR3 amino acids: CASRPRQGSLQETQYF. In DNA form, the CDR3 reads TGCGCCAGCAGACCTAGACAGGGAAGCCTCCAAGAGACCCAGTACTTC.

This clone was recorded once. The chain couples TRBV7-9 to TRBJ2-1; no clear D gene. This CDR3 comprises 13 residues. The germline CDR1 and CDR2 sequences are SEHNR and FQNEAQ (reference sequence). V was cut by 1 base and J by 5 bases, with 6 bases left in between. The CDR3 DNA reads TGTGCCAGCAGCTTAGAGAACCACAATGAGCAGTTCTTC. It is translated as CASSLENHNEQFF.

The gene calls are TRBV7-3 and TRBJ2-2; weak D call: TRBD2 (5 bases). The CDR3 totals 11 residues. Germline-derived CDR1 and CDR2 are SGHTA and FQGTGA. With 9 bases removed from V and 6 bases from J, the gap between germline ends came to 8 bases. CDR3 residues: CASGGAGELFF. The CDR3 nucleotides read TGTGCCAGTGGAGGAGCCGGGGAGCTGTTTTTT.

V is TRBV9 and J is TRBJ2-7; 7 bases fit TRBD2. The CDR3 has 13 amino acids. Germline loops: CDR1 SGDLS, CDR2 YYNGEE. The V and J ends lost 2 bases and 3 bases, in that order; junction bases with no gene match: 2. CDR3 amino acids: CASSVGEGYEQYF. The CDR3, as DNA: TGTGCCAGCAGCGTGGGGGAGGGCTACGAGCAGTACTTC.